This T cell receptor beta chain was obtained from a study of control samples from healthy donors and cancer patients. Only in-frame clones appear in the TCRdb table, and some are missing; sequencing was by immunoSEQ multiplex PCR. The sample contains roughly 150,000 clones, about 94% of which appear only once. The CDR3 consists of 15 residues. V was pared by 3 bases and J by 6 bases, with 16 bases between. Per germline, CDR1 KGHDR and CDR2 SFDVKD. The sequenced material came from blood. The sequence derives from a man over 45 in good health. The chain uses TRBV24-1 and TRBJ1-2, with D unclear. As DNA, the CDR3 is TGTGCCACCAGTGATGGGGTCGCACGTAAGGATGGCTACACCTTC. Residues: CATSDGVARKDGYTF.